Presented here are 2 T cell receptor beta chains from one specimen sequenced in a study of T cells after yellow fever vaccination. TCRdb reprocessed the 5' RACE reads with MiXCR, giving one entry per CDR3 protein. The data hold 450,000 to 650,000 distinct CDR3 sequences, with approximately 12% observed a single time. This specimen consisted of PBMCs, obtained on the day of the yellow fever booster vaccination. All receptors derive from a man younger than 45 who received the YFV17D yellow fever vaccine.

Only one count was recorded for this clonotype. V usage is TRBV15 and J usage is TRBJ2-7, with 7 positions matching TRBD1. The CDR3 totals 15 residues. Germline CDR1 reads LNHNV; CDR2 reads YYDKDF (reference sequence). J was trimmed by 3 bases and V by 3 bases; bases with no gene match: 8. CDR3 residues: CATSRDGQALYEQYF. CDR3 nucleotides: TGTGCCACCAGCAGGGACGGACAGGCCCTCTACGAGCAGTACTTC.

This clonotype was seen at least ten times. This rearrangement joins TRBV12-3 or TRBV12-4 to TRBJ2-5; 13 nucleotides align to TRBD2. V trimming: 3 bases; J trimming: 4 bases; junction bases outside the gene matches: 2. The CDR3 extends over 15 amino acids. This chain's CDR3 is CASSFTSGRGETQYF. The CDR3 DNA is TGTGCCAGCAGTTTTACTAGCGGGAGGGGAGAGACCCAGTACTTC.